This TCR beta chain was sequenced for a study of human T cells and chemical hapten exposure. The wider study: It was small differences in pooled library volume that mainly caused per-sample TCR yields to vary.

Time point specified: healthy volunteer bleed at 2 weeks. Before extraction, the whole blood was not fractionated, and total RNA was taken from it. General study points: Those TCRs sitting above 1 in 1000 frequency stayed the same with DPC sensitization.

Comment on this clonotype: Its specificity is not known.

Library preparation tagged each individual cDNA molecule with a unique molecular identifier. In the original processing: Individual samples carried between about 23,224 and 700,000 TCRs, with 95,638 as the median. Each CDR3 protein gets one entry after TCRdb re-called the RACE reads with MiXCR. TCRdb assigned the V and J calls; the authors' analysis was not used. The data show 80,000 to 100,000 distinct CDR3 sequences, around 9% seen once. This TCR came from a female donor in good health. Some clones in this sample may be carry-over from other donors' samples. Sequences were obtained from whole blood.

CDR3 sequence reads: CASSFLAVGEQYF. The DNA of the CDR3 is TGTGCCAGCAGCTTCCTTGCCGTTGGCGAGCAGTACTTC. J is TRBJ2-7 and V is TRBV11-2; no reliable D call. Germline V gives CDR1 SGHAT, CDR2 FQNNGV. The CDR3 has 13 residues. V gave up 3 bases and J gave up 6 bases, with 12 bases separating them.